This record concerns one TCR beta chain sequence. The data were obtained in a study of CD8+ T cells in alopecia areata. At the level of the study: Twice daily, treated patients received 5 to 10 mg of oral tofacitinib. The duration of tofacitinib was 6 to 18 months, with 6 months off drug afterward.

Extracted from the samples, RNA was reverse transcribed into cDNA to serve as the sequencing template. Only in-frame clones appear in the TCRdb table, and some are missing; sequencing was by immunoSEQ multiplex PCR. Here the sample spans 110,000 to 150,000 clones, around 51% being singletons. The study team obtained lesional scalp punch biopsies and peripheral blood from alopecia areata patients. Sorting of PBMCs yielded the CD4+ and CD8+ T cells. This sequence originates from a human donor with alopecia areata. The starting material was CD4+ T cells sorted from blood, obtained at week 0.

The CDR3 sequence: CASSLYSTDTQYF. For the CDR3, the DNA is TGTGCCAGCAGCTTATACAGTACAGATACGCAGTATTTT. The rearrangement joins TRBV7-2 to TRBJ2-3; D remains ambiguous. Germline CDR1 is SGHTA and CDR2 is FQGNSA. The CDR3 has 13 residues. Trimming removed 2 bases at V and 3 bases at J, with 6 bases between.